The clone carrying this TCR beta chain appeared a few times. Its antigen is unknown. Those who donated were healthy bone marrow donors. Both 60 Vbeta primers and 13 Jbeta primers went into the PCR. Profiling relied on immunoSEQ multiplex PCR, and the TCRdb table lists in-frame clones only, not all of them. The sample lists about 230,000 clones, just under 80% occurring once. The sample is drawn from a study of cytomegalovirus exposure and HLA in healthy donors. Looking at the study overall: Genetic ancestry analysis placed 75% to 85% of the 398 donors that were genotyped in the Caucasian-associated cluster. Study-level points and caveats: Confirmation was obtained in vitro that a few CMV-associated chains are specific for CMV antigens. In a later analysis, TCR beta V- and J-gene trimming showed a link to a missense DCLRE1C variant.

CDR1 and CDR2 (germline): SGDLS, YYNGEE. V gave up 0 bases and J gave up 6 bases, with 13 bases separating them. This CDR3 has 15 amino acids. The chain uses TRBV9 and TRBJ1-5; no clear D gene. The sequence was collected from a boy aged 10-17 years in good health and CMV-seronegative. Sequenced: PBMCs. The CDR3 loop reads CASSVGVTRGQPQHF. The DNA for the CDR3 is TGTGCCAGCAGCGTAGGGGTAACCCGGGGTCAGCCCCAGCATTTT. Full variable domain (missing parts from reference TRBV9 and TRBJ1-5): DSGVTQTPKHLITATGQRVTLRCSPRSGDLSVYWYQQSLDQGLQFLIQYYNGEERAKGNILERFSAQQFPDLHSELNLSSLELGDSALYFCASSVGVTRGQPQHFGDGTRLSIL.